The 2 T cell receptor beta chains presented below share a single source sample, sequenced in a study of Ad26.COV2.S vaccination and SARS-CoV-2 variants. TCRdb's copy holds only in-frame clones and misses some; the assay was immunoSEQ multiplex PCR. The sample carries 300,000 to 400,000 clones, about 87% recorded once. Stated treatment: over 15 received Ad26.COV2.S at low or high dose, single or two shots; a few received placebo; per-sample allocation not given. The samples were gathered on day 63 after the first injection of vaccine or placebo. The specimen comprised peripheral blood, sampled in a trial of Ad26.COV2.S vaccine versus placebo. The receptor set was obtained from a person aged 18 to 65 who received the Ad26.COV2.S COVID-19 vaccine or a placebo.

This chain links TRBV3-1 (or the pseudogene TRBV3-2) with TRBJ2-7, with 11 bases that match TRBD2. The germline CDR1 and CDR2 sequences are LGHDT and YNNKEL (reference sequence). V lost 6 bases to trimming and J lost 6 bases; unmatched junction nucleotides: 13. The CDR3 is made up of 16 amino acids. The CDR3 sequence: CASSTTSGSPLREQYF. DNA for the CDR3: TGTGCCAGCAGTACTACTAGCGGGAGCCCACTCCGCGAGCAGTACTTC.

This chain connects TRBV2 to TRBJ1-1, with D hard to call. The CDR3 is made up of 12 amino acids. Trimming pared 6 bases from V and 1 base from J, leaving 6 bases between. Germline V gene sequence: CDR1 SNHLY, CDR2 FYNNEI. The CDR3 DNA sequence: TGTGCCAGCAGGGCACAGAACACTGAAGCTTTCTTT. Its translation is CASRAQNTEAFF.